This TCR beta chain was sequenced during a study of somatic mutations in cytotoxic T cells in rheumatoid arthritis. Looking at the study overall: Patient blood (around 30 ml EDTA) was taken immediately after diagnosis and before treatment.

This table comes from immunoSEQ multiplex PCR, and its TCRdb copy is limited to in-frame clones, with some not included. The sample has about 10,000 clones, around 82% seen once. Trimming took off 0 bases at V and 0 bases at J, with 7 bases between the two ends. CDR1 SGHDT and CDR2 YYEEEE come from the germline V gene. There are 16 residues in the CDR3. The source material was CD8+ T cells sorted from blood. The chain uses TRBV5-6 and TRBJ2-6; D unclear. The receptor comes from an adult with rheumatoid arthritis. The CDR3 sequence is CASSLAAASGANVLTF. The CDR3 DNA reads as TGTGCCAGCAGCTTGGCGGCAGCCTCTGGGGCCAACGTCCTGACTTTC.